A selection of T cell receptor beta chains follows, all from one sample in a study of blood T cells in healthy people across ages. TCRdb ran MiXCR on the 5' RACE reads and lists one entry per CDR3 protein. The sample records more than 1,400,000 distinct CDR3 sequences, 42% being singletons. The specimen was blood. The receptors derive from a woman younger than 30 in good health. Each CDR3 is given with its conserved first and last residue. D genes are given only for firm matches. Expanded clones get a size class; other rows say once, few or many, or leave the size out.

cdr3_aa: CASTTGGQARFGAFF
cdr3_nt: TGTGCCAGCACGACTGGGGGACAGGCCCGGTTCGGAGCTTTCTTT
d_call: TRBD1
j_call: TRBJ1-1
cdr3_length: 15
v_call: TRBV6-1
clone_size: few

cdr3_aa: CAARGEGTEETQYF
cdr3_nt: TGTGCCGCACGAGGGGAGGGGACTGAGGAGACCCAGTACTTC
d_call: TRBD2
j_call: TRBJ2-5
cdr3_length: 14
v_call: TRBV6-1
clone_size: NA

cdr3_aa: CSARDQDWREGYTF
cdr3_nt: TGCAGTGCTAGAGATCAGGATTGGAGGGAAGGCTACACCTTC
d_call: NA
j_call: TRBJ1-2
cdr3_length: 14
v_call: TRBV20-1
clone_size: NA

cdr3_aa: CASSAGWSVNEQFF
cdr3_nt: TGTGCCAGCTCCGCCGGGTGGAGCGTAAATGAGCAGTTCTTC
d_call: NA
j_call: TRBJ2-1
cdr3_length: 14
v_call: TRBV18
clone_size: few

cdr3_aa: CACSPGRGAGQETQYF
cdr3_nt: TGTGCCTGCAGTCCCGGTAGGGGCGCGGGTCAAGAGACCCAGTACTTC
d_call: NA
j_call: TRBJ2-5
cdr3_length: 16
v_call: TRBV12-3/TRBV12-4
clone_size: NA

cdr3_aa: CASSPVGNIQYF
cdr3_nt: TGTGCCAGCTCACCAGTCGGGAACATTCAGTACTTC
d_call: NA
j_call: TRBJ2-4
cdr3_length: 12
v_call: TRBV18
clone_size: NA

cdr3_aa: CATTGSTDTQYF
cdr3_nt: TGTGCCACCACAGGGTCCACAGATACGCAGTATTTT
d_call: NA
j_call: TRBJ2-3
cdr3_length: 12
v_call: TRBV2
clone_size: few

cdr3_aa: CASSLDQASPSYNEQYF
cdr3_nt: TGTGCCAGCAGCTTAGATCAGGCTAGTCCCTCCTACAATGAGCAGTACTTC
d_call: NA
j_call: TRBJ2-7
cdr3_length: 17
v_call: TRBV7-9
clone_size: once

cdr3_aa: CASSLVPRGNDEQYF
cdr3_nt: TGTGCCAGCTCACTAGTCCCTAGGGGAAACGACGAGCAGTACTTC
d_call: NA
j_call: TRBJ2-7
cdr3_length: 15
v_call: TRBV18
clone_size: NA

cdr3_aa: CASRRLAGNGQFF
cdr3_nt: TGTGCCAGCAGGCGACTAGCGGGAAATGGGCAGTTCTTC
d_call: TRBD2
j_call: TRBJ2-1
cdr3_length: 13
v_call: TRBV25-1
clone_size: NA

cdr3_aa: CASSSTGTAGKNIQYF
cdr3_nt: TGCGCCAGCAGCAGTACCGGGACAGCGGGCAAAAACATTCAGTACTTC
d_call: NA
j_call: TRBJ2-4
cdr3_length: 16
v_call: TRBV5-1
clone_size: NA

cdr3_aa: CASSQWDSGGGDTQYF
cdr3_nt: TGCGCCAGCAGCCAATGGGATAGCGGGGGTGGAGATACGCAGTATTTT
d_call: TRBD2
j_call: TRBJ2-3
cdr3_length: 16
v_call: TRBV4-1
clone_size: few

cdr3_aa: CASSLRATGTSGYNEQFF
cdr3_nt: TGTGCCAGCAGCTTAAGGGCCACCGGGACTAGCGGGTACAATGAGCAGTTCTTC
d_call: TRBD2
j_call: TRBJ2-1
cdr3_length: 18
v_call: TRBV7-8
clone_size: few

cdr3_aa: CASSPDRAEETQYF
cdr3_nt: TGTGCCAGCAGCCCCGACAGGGCTGAAGAGACCCAGTACTTC
d_call: TRBD1
j_call: TRBJ2-5
cdr3_length: 14
v_call: TRBV3-1
clone_size: few

cdr3_aa: CASSYSEGLLTEAFF
cdr3_nt: TGTGCCAGCAGTTACTCGGAGGGGCTCCTCACTGAAGCTTTCTTT
d_call: NA
j_call: TRBJ1-1
cdr3_length: 15
v_call: TRBV6-5
clone_size: once

cdr3_aa: CASSSGLAGAGEQYF
cdr3_nt: TGTGCCAGCAGCTCCGGACTAGCGGGAGCGGGCGAGCAGTACTTC
d_call: TRBD2
j_call: TRBJ2-7
cdr3_length: 15
v_call: TRBV11-2
clone_size: NA

cdr3_aa: CASSSRTSGRRGTDTQYF
cdr3_nt: TGTGCCAGCAGTTCAAGGACTAGCGGGAGACGTGGCACAGATACGCAGTATTTT
d_call: TRBD2
j_call: TRBJ2-3
cdr3_length: 18
v_call: TRBV6-5
clone_size: NA

cdr3_aa: CASSQGPWGSTDTQYF
cdr3_nt: TGTGCCAGCAGCCAAGGCCCCTGGGGGAGCACAGATACGCAGTATTTT
d_call: NA
j_call: TRBJ2-3
cdr3_length: 16
v_call: TRBV4-2
clone_size: many

cdr3_aa: CASSETSSGSYEQYF
cdr3_nt: TGCGCCAGCAGTGAGACGTCTAGCGGGAGTTACGAGCAGTACTTC
d_call: TRBD2
j_call: TRBJ2-7
cdr3_length: 15
v_call: TRBV10-2
clone_size: NA

cdr3_aa: CSAREGIAGDSETQYF
cdr3_nt: TGCAGTGCTAGAGAGGGAATAGCGGGAGACAGTGAGACCCAGTACTTC
d_call: TRBD2
j_call: TRBJ2-5
cdr3_length: 16
v_call: TRBV20-1
clone_size: NA

cdr3_aa: CSARDGLATYNEQFF
cdr3_nt: TGCAGTGCTAGAGACGGACTAGCGACCTACAATGAGCAGTTCTTC
d_call: TRBD2
j_call: TRBJ2-1
cdr3_length: 15
v_call: TRBV20-1
clone_size: NA

cdr3_aa: CASSGPGQRQETQYF
cdr3_nt: TGTGCCAGCAGCGGACCGGGACAGAGACAAGAGACCCAGTACTTC
d_call: TRBD1
j_call: TRBJ2-5
cdr3_length: 15
v_call: TRBV2
clone_size: NA

cdr3_aa: CASSLSGQVPTYEQYF
cdr3_nt: TGTGCCAGCAGTTTATCGGGACAGGTCCCGACCTACGAGCAGTACTTC
d_call: TRBD1
j_call: TRBJ2-7
cdr3_length: 16
v_call: TRBV27
clone_size: NA

cdr3_aa: CASSPVAGAVDEQYF
cdr3_nt: TGCGCCAGCAGCCCAGTAGCGGGAGCAGTAGACGAGCAGTACTTC
d_call: TRBD2
j_call: TRBJ2-7
cdr3_length: 15
v_call: TRBV5-1
clone_size: NA

cdr3_aa: CASSSVGFYNERYF
cdr3_nt: TGTGCCAGCAGCTCAGTGGGGTTCTACAATGAGCGGTACTTC
d_call: NA
j_call: TRBJ2-5
cdr3_length: 14
v_call: TRBV14
clone_size: NA

cdr3_aa: CSASRDPTRNEQFF
cdr3_nt: TGCAGTGCTAGCAGGGACCCAACCCGGAATGAGCAGTTCTTC
d_call: NA
j_call: TRBJ2-1
cdr3_length: 14
v_call: TRBV20-1
clone_size: NA

cdr3_aa: CASSAGTPVHGGYTF
cdr3_nt: TGCGCCAGCAGCGCAGGGACACCCGTTCATGGAGGCTACACCTTC
d_call: NA
j_call: TRBJ1-2
cdr3_length: 15
v_call: TRBV5-1
clone_size: NA

cdr3_aa: CASSLKGASGRASEQFF
cdr3_nt: TGTGCCAGCAGCTTAAAAGGGGCTAGCGGTCGTGCGAGCGAGCAGTTCTTC
d_call: TRBD2
j_call: TRBJ2-1
cdr3_length: 17
v_call: TRBV7-2
clone_size: NA

cdr3_aa: CASSPSTGLAGFNEQFF
cdr3_nt: TGTGCCAGCAGCCCCAGCACGGGACTAGCGGGATTTAATGAGCAGTTCTTC
d_call: TRBD2
j_call: TRBJ2-1
cdr3_length: 17
v_call: TRBV9
clone_size: few

cdr3_aa: CASSSRTSGGGNTGELFF
cdr3_nt: TGCGCCAGCAGCTCCAGGACTAGCGGGGGAGGAAACACCGGGGAGCTGTTTTTT
d_call: TRBD2
j_call: TRBJ2-2
cdr3_length: 18
v_call: TRBV5-1
clone_size: few

cdr3_aa: CASSPPYRTNYEQYF
cdr3_nt: TGTGCCAGCAGCCCCCCATATCGAACCAACTACGAGCAGTACTTC
d_call: NA
j_call: TRBJ2-7
cdr3_length: 15
v_call: TRBV7-9
clone_size: NA

cdr3_aa: CASTGPSYEQYF
cdr3_nt: TGTGCCAGCACAGGTCCCTCCTACGAGCAGTACTTC
d_call: NA
j_call: TRBJ2-7
cdr3_length: 12
v_call: TRBV6-5
clone_size: many

cdr3_aa: CASSDPGQAADEQFF
cdr3_nt: TGCGCCAGCAGTGACCCGGGACAGGCGGCGGATGAGCAGTTCTTC
d_call: TRBD1
j_call: TRBJ2-1
cdr3_length: 15
v_call: TRBV10-1
clone_size: NA

cdr3_aa: CASSSRLVDTDTQYF
cdr3_nt: TGTGCCAGCAGCTCCCGTCTAGTGGACACAGATACGCAGTATTTT
d_call: NA
j_call: TRBJ2-3
cdr3_length: 15
v_call: TRBV7-2
clone_size: NA

cdr3_aa: CSARGGINEKLFF
cdr3_nt: TGCAGTGCAAGGGGGGGAATTAATGAAAAACTGTTTTTT
d_call: NA
j_call: TRBJ1-4
cdr3_length: 13
v_call: TRBV20-1
clone_size: few

cdr3_aa: CSATSSLQFF
cdr3_nt: TGCAGCGCCACTAGCTCCCTGCAGTTCTTC
d_call: NA
j_call: TRBJ2-1
cdr3_length: 10
v_call: TRBV29-1
clone_size: NA

cdr3_aa: CASSPARQAPGGTEAFF
cdr3_nt: TGTGCCAGCAGCCCGGCTCGACAGGCCCCGGGCGGCACTGAAGCTTTCTTT
d_call: NA
j_call: TRBJ1-1
cdr3_length: 17
v_call: TRBV5-5
clone_size: NA

cdr3_aa: CASSRTSGSRDHEQYF
cdr3_nt: TGTGCCAGCAGCAGGACTAGCGGGAGTCGGGATCATGAGCAGTACTTC
d_call: TRBD2
j_call: TRBJ2-5
cdr3_length: 16
v_call: TRBV7-9
clone_size: NA

cdr3_aa: CSALTGPWTEAFF
cdr3_nt: TGCAGCGCCCTTACAGGGCCGTGGACTGAAGCTTTCTTT
d_call: NA
j_call: TRBJ1-1
cdr3_length: 13
v_call: TRBV29-1
clone_size: NA

cdr3_aa: CASSLDRDRVKGAADTQYF
cdr3_nt: TGTGCCAGCAGCTTAGATCGGGACAGGGTGAAAGGAGCAGCAGATACGCAGTATTTT
d_call: TRBD1
j_call: TRBJ2-3
cdr3_length: 19
v_call: TRBV11-2
clone_size: NA

cdr3_aa: CASGIRDRVLEQYF
cdr3_nt: TGTGCCAGCGGAATCCGGGACAGGGTCCTCGAGCAGTACTTC
d_call: TRBD1
j_call: TRBJ2-7
cdr3_length: 14
v_call: TRBV7-2
clone_size: NA

cdr3_aa: CARTLGSWSSYEQYF
cdr3_nt: TGTGCCCGCACGTTGGGGAGCTGGAGCTCCTACGAGCAGTACTTC
d_call: NA
j_call: TRBJ2-7
cdr3_length: 15
v_call: TRBV25-1
clone_size: NA

cdr3_aa: CASSPWTEYGYTF
cdr3_nt: TGTGCCAGCAGTCCATGGACAGAATATGGCTACACCTTC
d_call: NA
j_call: TRBJ1-2
cdr3_length: 13
v_call: TRBV28
clone_size: NA

cdr3_aa: CASRPGLAGGHEQYF
cdr3_nt: TGTGCCAGCAGACCAGGACTAGCGGGGGGCCACGAGCAGTACTTC
d_call: TRBD2
j_call: TRBJ2-7
cdr3_length: 15
v_call: TRBV27
clone_size: many

cdr3_aa: CSASRAGGGPYEQYF
cdr3_nt: TGCAGTGCTAGCAGAGCGGGGGGGGGACCCTACGAGCAGTACTTC
d_call: TRBD2
j_call: TRBJ2-7
cdr3_length: 15
v_call: TRBV20-1
clone_size: few

cdr3_aa: CASSLILSGGYTF
cdr3_nt: TGTGCCAGCAGTCTCATCCTTTCGGGTGGCTACACCTTC
d_call: NA
j_call: TRBJ1-2
cdr3_length: 13
v_call: TRBV3-1
clone_size: once

cdr3_aa: CASIGRNEGPRFHEQFF
cdr3_nt: TGTGCCAGCATCGGACGGAACGAGGGACCCCGATTCCATGAGCAGTTCTTC
d_call: NA
j_call: TRBJ2-1
cdr3_length: 17
v_call: TRBV7-9
clone_size: few

cdr3_aa: CSVGGNLNQYF
cdr3_nt: TGCAGCGTTGGCGGGAACTTAAATCAGTATTTT
d_call: NA
j_call: TRBJ2-3
cdr3_length: 11
v_call: TRBV29-1
clone_size: NA

cdr3_aa: CASSPQGTEAFF
cdr3_nt: TGTGCCAGCAGTCCACAGGGCACTGAAGCTTTCTTT
d_call: NA
j_call: TRBJ1-1
cdr3_length: 12
v_call: TRBV12-3/TRBV12-4
clone_size: many

cdr3_aa: CASSKGHLTYEQYF
cdr3_nt: TGTGCCAGCAGCAAAGGTCACTTAACCTACGAGCAGTACTTC
d_call: NA
j_call: TRBJ2-7
cdr3_length: 14
v_call: TRBV21-1
clone_size: NA

cdr3_aa: CASSRRVSYEQYF
cdr3_nt: TGTGCCAGCAGCCGCAGGGTCTCCTACGAGCAGTACTTC
d_call: NA
j_call: TRBJ2-7
cdr3_length: 13
v_call: TRBV27
clone_size: NA

cdr3_aa: CASLGGTVQETQYF
cdr3_nt: TGTGCCAGCCTTGGGGGTACAGTCCAAGAGACCCAGTACTTC
d_call: NA
j_call: TRBJ2-5
cdr3_length: 14
v_call: TRBV2
clone_size: NA

cdr3_aa: CASSEGGTWNEQFF
cdr3_nt: TGTGCCAGCAGTGAAGGGGGGACCTGGAATGAGCAGTTCTTC
d_call: NA
j_call: TRBJ2-1
cdr3_length: 14
v_call: TRBV25-1
clone_size: NA

cdr3_aa: CASRGWQTNYGYTF
cdr3_nt: TGTGCCAGCAGAGGGTGGCAGACTAACTATGGCTACACCTTC
d_call: NA
j_call: TRBJ1-2
cdr3_length: 14
v_call: TRBV6-5
clone_size: NA

cdr3_aa: CASSLRESSEQYF
cdr3_nt: TGTGCCAGCTCACTGAGGGAATCATCCGAGCAGTACTTC
d_call: NA
j_call: TRBJ2-7
cdr3_length: 13
v_call: TRBV18
clone_size: few

cdr3_aa: CSAGPDTYEQYF
cdr3_nt: TGCAGTGCTGGCCCGGACACCTACGAGCAGTACTTC
d_call: NA
j_call: TRBJ2-7
cdr3_length: 12
v_call: TRBV20-1
clone_size: few

cdr3_aa: CASSQEGVSFTQLAGGRETQYF
cdr3_nt: TGTGCCAGCAGCCAAGAAGGGGTGTCTTTTACCCAACTAGCGGGGGGCCGAGAGACCCAGTACTTC
d_call: TRBD2
j_call: TRBJ2-5
cdr3_length: 22
v_call: TRBV3-1
clone_size: NA

cdr3_aa: CASRGTGGGEAFF
cdr3_nt: TGTGCCAGCAGGGGGACAGGGGGCGGCGAAGCTTTCTTT
d_call: TRBD1
j_call: TRBJ1-1
cdr3_length: 13
v_call: TRBV2
clone_size: NA

cdr3_aa: CATSLGGEQFF
cdr3_nt: TGTGCCACCAGTCTGGGGGGCGAGCAGTTCTTC
d_call: NA
j_call: TRBJ2-1
cdr3_length: 11
v_call: TRBV24-1
clone_size: few